This entry features one TCR beta chain sequence. The antigen remains unidentified. The data stem from a study of CD8+ T cells in alopecia areata. Notes on the study in general: One nonresponder makes the tie between baseline CD8+ expansion and response uncertain.

Trimming took off 5 bases at V and 5 bases at J, with 7 bases between the two ends. In germline, CDR1 is SEHNR, CDR2 FQNEAQ (reference sequence). The CDR3 totals 12 residues. Sequencing templates came from extracted RNA that was reverse transcribed into cDNA. TCRdb's copy holds only in-frame clones and misses some; the assay was immunoSEQ multiplex PCR. In the table there are approximately 300,000 clones, 55% to 70% of which are singletons. Treatment of the sample: oral pan-JAK inhibitor, 5-10 mg twice daily. The V and J genes are TRBV7-9 and TRBJ1-5; D remains unclear. This clonotype originated in a human donor with alopecia areata. Here the sequenced sample was CD4+ T cells sorted from blood, taken at week 24, from a patient treated with tofacitinib. CDR3 coding DNA: TGTGCCAGCAGCCGAACCGATCAGCCCCAGCATTTT. This sequence encodes CASSRTDQPQHF.